One sample yielded the 29 T cell receptor beta chains listed below, sequenced in a study of OX40 agonist ivuxolimab in advanced cancers. Only in-frame clones appear in the TCRdb table, and some are missing; sequencing was by immunoSEQ multiplex PCR. This sample has 80,000 or so clones, with around 86% found just once. The sequencing here drew on CD4+ or CD8+ T cells sorted from blood, taken in a trial of the OX40 agonist ivuxolimab. All receptors derive from an adult with an advanced solid tumor such as melanoma, head and neck, liver or kidney cancer.

The chain carries TRBV6-5 and TRBJ1-6; the match to TRBD1 covers 8 bases. The CDR3 length is 14 residues. From germline, CDR1 is MNHEY and CDR2 SVGAGI. Germline trimming cut 5 bases from V and 8 bases from J; bases unmatched to any gene: 5. The CDR3 is CASSRQGRDSPLHF. CDR3 DNA sequence: TGTGCCAGCAGTCGACAGGGGAGAGATTCACCCCTCCACTTT.

The chain carries TRBV4-1 and TRBJ2-5; weak D call: TRBD1 (6 bases). This CDR3 has 15 amino acids. Between the trimmed V and J ends, which lost 0 bases and 1 base, there was a span of 9 bases. Germline CDR1 and CDR2: MGHRA and YSYEKL. CDR3 sequence (DNA): TGCGCCAGCAGCCAAGAACGGACAGTCCAAGAGACCCAGTACTTC. This encodes CASSQERTVQETQYF.

The chain links TRBV27 to TRBJ2-6; 10 nucleotides agree with TRBD1. Germline values: CDR1 MNHEY, CDR2 SMNVEV (reference sequence). The CDR3 extends over 17 amino acids. With V trimmed by 5 bases and J by 1 base, 5 bases remained unmatched. The CDR3 sequence: CASSTRTGGSGANVLTF. The CDR3 DNA follows: TGTGCCAGCAGTACTCGGACAGGGGGTTCTGGGGCCAACGTCCTGACTTTC.

This clone was observed once. CDR3: CASSFRRGALNEKLFF. The CDR3 nucleotides read TGTGCCAGCAGTTTCCGCAGGGGGGCCCTTAATGAAAAACTGTTTTTT. The chain recombines TRBV28 with TRBJ1-4, with TRBD1 matching 7 bases. This CDR3 spans 16 amino acids. The germline V gene has CDR1 MDHEN and CDR2 SYDVKM. V dropped 3 bases and J dropped 4; count of bases not matched to a gene: 8.

This chain connects TRBV18 to TRBJ2-5; tentative D call: TRBD1 (6 bases). This CDR3 has 13 amino acids. Germline V gives CDR1 KGHSH, CDR2 LQKENI. V shed 6 bases and J shed 2 bases, with 10 bases lying between them. The CDR3 nucleotides read TGTGCCAGCTCCTCGGACAGACAAGAGACCCAGTACTTC. This encodes CASSSDRQETQYF.

The chain links TRBV7-3 to TRBJ2-1, with TRBD2 as a possible D gene (7 bases). The germline CDR1 and CDR2 sequences are SGHTA and FQGTGA. The V end was cut by 5 bases, the J end by 0 bases, with 17 bases between. CDR3 size: 17 residues. This CDR3 reads CASSPEGGGPSYNEQFF. The CDR3 DNA sequence: TGTGCCAGCAGCCCAGAGGGCGGGGGCCCCTCCTACAATGAGCAGTTCTTC.

The V and J genes are TRBV7-9 and TRBJ1-5; D might be TRBD1 (5 bases). The germline V and J ends were trimmed by 2 bases and 5 bases, with 10 bases remaining between them. This CDR3 region has 14 residues. Germline CDR1 and CDR2: SEHNR and FQNEAQ (reference sequence). The CDR3 nucleotides read TGTGCCAGCAGCTTACCAGGGACCCATCAGCCCCAGCATTTT. Translated, it gives CASSLPGTHQPQHF. The entire variable domain, with the rest obtained from reference TRBV7-9 and TRBJ1-5, is as follows: DTGVSQNPRHKITKRGQNVTFRCDPISEHNRLYWYRQTLGQGPEFLTYFQNEAQLEKSRLLSDRFSAERPKGSFSTLEIQRTEQGDSAMYLCASSLPGTHQPQHFGDGTRLSIL.

The chain links TRBV18 to TRBJ2-7, with D perhaps TRBD2 (5 bases). The germline gives CDR1 KGHSH, CDR2 LQKENI. The CDR3 covers 13 residues. V was cut by 5 bases and J by 4 bases, with 12 bases left in between. The CDR3 reads CASSSSGGYEQYF. CDR3 DNA: TGTGCCAGCTCATCCAGCGGAGGTTACGAGCAGTACTTC.

The genes are TRBV5-1 and TRBJ1-3; D gene ambiguous. Germline V gene lookup returns CDR1 SGHRS and CDR2 YFSETQ. CDR3 size: 18 residues. V lost 3 bases and J lost 0, with 19 bases in between. CDR3 in DNA: TGCGCCAGCAGCTCCGCTCCTCTGACGGGCCGCTCTGGAAACACCATATATTTT. This sequence encodes CASSSAPLTGRSGNTIYF.

The sample holds one count of this clone. In nucleotides, the CDR3 is TGTGCCATCAGTTCGTCCTACAATGAGCAGTTCTTC. Its translation is CAISSSYNEQFF. The rearrangement joins TRBV10-3 to TRBJ2-1, with D hard to call. The length of the CDR3 is 12 residues. V was cut by 5 bases and J by 1 base, with 3 bases left in between. Germline CDR1 is ENHRY and CDR2 is SYGVKD.

The chain combines TRBV10-3 with TRBJ1-1; tentative D call: TRBD1 (6 bases). The CDR3 sequence is 14 residues long. V lost 3 bases and J 0 bases, leaving 8 bases between the germline ends. Germline CDR1 and CDR2: ENHRY and SYGVKD. CDR3 in DNA: TGTGCCATCAGTGATCAGGGGCTGAACACTGAAGCTTTCTTT. Protein: CAISDQGLNTEAFF.

This sequence joins TRBV29-1 and TRBJ2-5; D ambiguous. There are 14 residues in the CDR3. Germline V gives CDR1 SQVTM, CDR2 ANQGSEA. V was trimmed by 1 base and J by 3 bases, leaving 12 bases between them. DNA of the CDR3: TGCAGCGTTGAAGTTGGCAGGACGAAAGAGACCCAGTACTTC. This codes for CSVEVGRTKETQYF.

V usage is TRBV19 and J usage is TRBJ2-1; D is tentatively TRBD1 or TRBD2 (5 bases each). Between the trimmed V and J ends, which lost 5 bases and 1 base, there was a span of 12 bases. This CDR3 has 15 amino acids. CDR1 is LNHDA, CDR2 SQIVND, per germline (reference sequence). The CDR3 sequence is CASSRGTVSYNEQFF. The CDR3 DNA sequence: TGTGCCAGTAGTCGGGGCACGGTGTCCTACAATGAGCAGTTCTTC.

This sequence joins TRBV10-3 and TRBJ1-5; the match to TRBD1 covers 7 bases. Germline V lookup: CDR1 ENHRY, CDR2 SYGVKD. The CDR3 is 12 residues long. Germline trimming cut 8 bases from V and 4 bases from J; bases unmatched to any gene: 2. The CDR3 sequence: CAIAQGNQPQHF. In DNA, the CDR3 is TGTGCCATCGCACAGGGGAATCAGCCCCAGCATTTT.

This chain connects TRBV29-1 to TRBJ1-4, with 7 nucleotides matching TRBD1. After removal of 4 bases from V and 6 bases from J, the junction contained 5 bases not matched to a gene. This CDR3 contains 13 residues. Looked up from germline, CDR1 is SQVTM and CDR2 is ANQGSEA. This chain's CDR3 is CSVGGGVDEKLFF. In nucleotides, the CDR3 is TGCAGCGTTGGAGGGGGCGTTGATGAAAAACTGTTTTTT.

This clone was observed a handful of times. The chain links TRBV7-9 to TRBJ1-1, with a possible D match to TRBD1 (6 bases). Trimming took 5 bases from V and 1 from J, leaving 11 bases between them. The CDR3 is 14 amino acids. The germline V gene has CDR1 SEHNR and CDR2 FQNEAQ (reference sequence). As DNA, the CDR3 is TGTGCCAGCAGCCCAGAGGGGGAGAACACTGAAGCTTTCTTT. Protein sequence: CASSPEGENTEAFF. Based on the CDR3 plus reference TRBV7-9 and TRBJ1-1, the full variable domain is DTGVSQNPRHKITKRGQNVTFRCDPISEHNRLYWYRQTLGQGPEFLTYFQNEAQLEKSRLLSDRFSAERPKGSFSTLEIQRTEQGDSAMYLCASSPEGENTEAFFGQGTRLTVV.

The chain combines TRBV25-1 with TRBJ2-2, with unresolved D. Per germline, CDR1 MGHDK and CDR2 SYGVNS. The CDR3 consists of 13 residues. V lost 6 bases and J lost 7, with 12 bases in between. The CDR3 is CASRAPSRGELFF. CDR3 nucleotides: TGTGCCAGCAGGGCCCCCTCTCGCGGGGAGCTGTTTTTT.

CDR3 nucleotides: TGCAGCGTAGATGATCTAGCGGGGGTTTACAATGAGCAGTTCTTC. Protein product: CSVDDLAGVYNEQFF. The V and J genes are TRBV29-1 and TRBJ2-1; TRBD2 agrees at 10 bases. Germline CDR1 and CDR2: SQVTM and ANQGSEA. With V trimmed by 6 bases and J by 4 bases, 9 bases remained unmatched. This CDR3 is built from 15 residues.

This chain joins TRBV19 and TRBJ2-3; 7 bases fit TRBD2. This CDR3 has 14 residues. Germline lookup yields CDR1 LNHDA and CDR2 SQIVND (reference sequence). V lost 7 bases and J lost 4; bases outside the gene matches: 8. CDR3 residues: CASNRLADADTQYF. CDR3 nucleotide sequence: TGTGCCAGTAATCGGCTAGCGGATGCAGATACGCAGTATTTT.

The chain has TRBV5-6 and TRBJ1-6, with D possibly matching TRBD1 (5 bases). The V end lost 4 bases, the J end lost 8 bases, and 19 bases lay between the germline ends. The CDR3 contains 16 residues. Germline-derived CDR1 and CDR2 are SGHDT and YYEEEE. CDR3 sequence: CASSRRQTGVDSPLHF. In DNA form, the CDR3 reads TGTGCCAGCAGCAGAAGACAGACGGGCGTTGATTCACCCCTCCACTTT.

This clone was observed a single time. The gene calls are TRBV28 and TRBJ1-4; 11 bases are shared with TRBD1. This CDR3 region has 13 residues. V gave up 10 bases and J gave up 12 bases; unmatched junction bases: 10. CDR1 and CDR2 from the germline V gene are MDHEN and SYDVKM. CDR3 sequence reads: CATWDRGMTELFF. The CDR3 region has the DNA TGTGCCACCTGGGACAGGGGGATGACGGAACTGTTTTTT.

The chain is built from TRBV5-4 and TRBJ2-7; TRBD1 might be the D (5 bases). Between the trimmed V and J ends, which lost 4 bases and 2 bases, there was a span of 13 bases. This CDR3 is 14 amino acids long. The germline V gene encodes CDR1 SGHNT and CDR2 YYREEE (reference sequence). The CDR3 nucleotides read TGTGCCAGCAGCCAAAAGCAGGGCACCTACGAGCAGTACTTC. The encoded protein is CASSQKQGTYEQYF.

The chain employs TRBV5-1 and TRBJ1-5; maybe TRBD1 (5 bases). Germline CDR1 SGHRS, CDR2 YFSETQ. The ends were cut back, 0 bases at V and 7 bases at J, with 8 bases in the middle. CDR3 length equals 13 residues. CDR3 nucleotide sequence: TGCGCCAGCAGCTTGGAAGGGGCGCAGCCCCAGCATTTT. This encodes CASSLEGAQPQHF.

This chain links TRBV18 with TRBJ2-5; a possible D gene is TRBD2 (5 bases). TRBJ2-7 explains the end of the DNA better; the J call may be wrong. This CDR3 spans 14 amino acids. Germline lookup yields CDR1 KGHSH and CDR2 LQKENI. The CDR3 DNA follows: TGTGCCAGCTCACCTCAACGGGATGCCTACGAGCAGTACTTC. This gives the protein CASSPQRDAYEQYF.

This chain links TRBV10-2 with TRBJ2-3; weak D call: TRBD1 (5 bases). The V end was cut by 8 bases, the J end by 6 bases, with 15 bases between. The CDR3 has 13 residues. Germline V gene lookup returns CDR1 WSHSY and CDR2 SAAADI. The CDR3 loop is CASLRTGVDTQYF. CDR3 nucleotide sequence: TGCGCCAGCCTGCGAACAGGCGTCGATACGCAGTATTTT.

The CDR3 DNA is TGTGCCAGCTCACCACCGGGTGAACTAGCGGGAGGCGGGGAGCTGTTTTTT. The encoded protein is CASSPPGELAGGGELFF. The rearrangement uses TRBV18 and TRBJ2-2, with 12 positions matching TRBD2. V trimming: 0 bases; J trimming: 7 bases; junction bases outside the gene matches: 6. CDR3 length: 17 amino acids. Germline V gene sequence: CDR1 KGHSH, CDR2 LQKENI.

This sequence joins TRBV6-6 and TRBJ2-7, with 8 bases aligning to TRBD2. Germline CDR1 is MNHNY and CDR2 is SVGAGI (reference sequence). The CDR3 spans 13 residues. V trimming: 10 bases; J trimming: 3 bases; junction bases outside the gene matches: 8. The CDR3 DNA reads TGTGCCACCTTAGCGGGGAAGGGCTACGAGCAGTACTTC. Translated: CATLAGKGYEQYF.

The CDR3, as DNA: TGTGCCAGCAGCGCCGGACTAGCGGGAAGAGAGACCCAGTACTTC. Amino acid sequence: CASSAGLAGRETQYF. The rearrangement uses TRBV9 and TRBJ2-5; 12 bases fit TRBD2. The CDR3 runs to 15 residues. Germline trimming cut 3 bases from V and 4 bases from J; bases unmatched to any gene: 4. Germline values: CDR1 SGDLS, CDR2 YYNGEE. The entire variable domain, with the rest obtained from reference TRBV9 and TRBJ2-5, is as follows: DSGVTQTPKHLITATGQRVTLRCSPRSGDLSVYWYQQSLDQGLQFLIQYYNGEERAKGNILERFSAQQFPDLHSELNLSSLELGDSALYFCASSAGLAGRETQYFGPGTRLLVL.

This sequence joins TRBV5-1 and TRBJ1-6; D might be TRBD1 (5 bases). Trimming took off 4 bases at V and 4 bases at J, with 18 bases between the two ends. Germline CDR1 and CDR2: SGHRS and YFSETQ. CDR3 size: 17 residues. The CDR3, as DNA: TGCGCCAGCAGCGAACTTCAGGGCACCGCTTATAATTCACCCCTCCACTTT. This translates into CASSELQGTAYNSPLHF.